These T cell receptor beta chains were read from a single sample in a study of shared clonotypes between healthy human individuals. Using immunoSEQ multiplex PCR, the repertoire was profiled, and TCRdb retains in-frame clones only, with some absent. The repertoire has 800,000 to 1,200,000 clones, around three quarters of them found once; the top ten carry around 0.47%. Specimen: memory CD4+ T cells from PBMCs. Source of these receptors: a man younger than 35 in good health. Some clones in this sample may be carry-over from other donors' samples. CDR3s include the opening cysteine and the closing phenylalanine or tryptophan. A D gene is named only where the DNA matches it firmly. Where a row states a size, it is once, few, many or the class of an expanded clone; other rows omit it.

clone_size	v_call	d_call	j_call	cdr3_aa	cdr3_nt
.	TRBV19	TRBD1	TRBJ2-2	CASSPDRGWTGELFF	TGTGCCAGTAGTCCGGACAGGGGTTGGACCGGGGAGCTGTTTTTT
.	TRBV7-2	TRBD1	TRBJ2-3	CASSLLGGGTGVTDTQYF	TGTGCCAGCAGCTTATTAGGGGGAGGGACAGGGGTCACAGATACGCAGTATTTT
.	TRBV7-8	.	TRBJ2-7	CASSARVLSYEQYF	TGTGCCAGCAGCGCCCGGGTGCTCTCCTACGAGCAGTACTTC
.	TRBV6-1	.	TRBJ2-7	CASSEQASSYEQYF	TGTGCCAGCAGTGAACAGGCAAGCTCCTACGAGCAGTACTTC
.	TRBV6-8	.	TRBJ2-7	CAKRGVSSYEQYF	TGTGCCAAAAGGGGCGTAAGCTCCTACGAGCAGTACTTC
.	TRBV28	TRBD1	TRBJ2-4	CASSSPVFRGSVPNIQYF	TGTGCCAGCAGTTCCCCAGTTTTCAGGGGGTCGGTCCCAAACATTCAGTACTTC
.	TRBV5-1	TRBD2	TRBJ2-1	CASSLGGRSYNEQFF	TGCGCCAGCAGCTTGGGCGGGAGATCTTACAATGAGCAGTTCTTC
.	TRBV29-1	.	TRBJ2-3	CSATRSTDTQYF	TGCAGCGCGACTAGGTCCACAGATACGCAGTATTTT
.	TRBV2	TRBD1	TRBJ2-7	CASSEAPTDTGDEQYF	TGTGCCAGCAGTGAAGCACCAACCGACACAGGGGACGAGCAGTACTTC
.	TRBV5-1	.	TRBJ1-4	CASRPGGTNEKLFF	TGCGCCAGCAGGCCGGGGGGAACTAATGAAAAACTGTTTTTT
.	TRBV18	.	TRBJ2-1	CASSVSNEQFF	TGTGCCAGCTCAGTCTCCAATGAGCAGTTCTTC
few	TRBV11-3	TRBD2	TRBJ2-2	CASSSSASGENTGELFF	TGTGCCAGCAGCTCCTCAGCGAGCGGGGAGAACACCGGGGAGCTGTTTTTT
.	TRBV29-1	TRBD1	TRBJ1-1	CSVLSRDREETEAFF	TGCAGCGTTTTGTCCCGGGACAGGGAAGAAACTGAAGCTTTCTTT
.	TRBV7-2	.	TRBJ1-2	CASSTRGGYTF	TGTGCCAGCAGCACCCGGGGTGGCTACACCTTC
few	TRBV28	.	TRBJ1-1	CASSLYNQWAFF	TGTGCCAGCAGTTTGTATAATCAGTGGGCTTTCTTT
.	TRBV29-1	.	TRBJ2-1	CSVEKVRGSYNEQFF	TGCAGCGTTGAAAAGGTGCGGGGCAGCTACAATGAGCAGTTCTTC
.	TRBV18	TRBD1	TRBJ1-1	CASSPRQGRVPNTEAFF	TGTGCCAGCTCTCCACGACAGGGGCGGGTGCCGAACACTGAAGCTTTCTTT
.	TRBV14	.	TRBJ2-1	CASSQGAGVPYNEQFF	TGTGCCAGCAGCCAAGGGGCAGGGGTCCCCTACAATGAGCAGTTCTTC
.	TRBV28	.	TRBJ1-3	CASSLGTPTNTIYF	TGTGCCAGCAGTTTGGGCACACCGACAAACACCATATATTTT
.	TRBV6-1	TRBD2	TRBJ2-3	CASRLWGGTDTQYF	TGTGCCAGCCGCCTTTGGGGGGGGACAGATACGCAGTATTTT
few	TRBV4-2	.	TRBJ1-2	CASSLRGDSLGYGYTF	TGTGCCAGCAGCCTAAGAGGAGATTCGTTGGGTTATGGCTACACCTTC
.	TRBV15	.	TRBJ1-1	CATSRVFGPYEAFF	TGTGCCACCAGCAGAGTCTTCGGGCCCTATGAAGCTTTCTTT
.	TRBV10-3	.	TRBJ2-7	CAITPPGTHERNEQYF	TGTGCCATCACTCCCCCGGGGACCCACGAGAGGAACGAGCAGTACTTC
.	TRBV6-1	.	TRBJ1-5	CASNDRNQPQHF	TGTGCCAGCAACGACAGAAATCAGCCCCAGCATTTT
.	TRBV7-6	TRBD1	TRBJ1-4	CASSPWTGSLPNEKLFF	TGTGCCAGCAGCCCGTGGACAGGATCACTTCCTAATGAAAAACTGTTTTTT